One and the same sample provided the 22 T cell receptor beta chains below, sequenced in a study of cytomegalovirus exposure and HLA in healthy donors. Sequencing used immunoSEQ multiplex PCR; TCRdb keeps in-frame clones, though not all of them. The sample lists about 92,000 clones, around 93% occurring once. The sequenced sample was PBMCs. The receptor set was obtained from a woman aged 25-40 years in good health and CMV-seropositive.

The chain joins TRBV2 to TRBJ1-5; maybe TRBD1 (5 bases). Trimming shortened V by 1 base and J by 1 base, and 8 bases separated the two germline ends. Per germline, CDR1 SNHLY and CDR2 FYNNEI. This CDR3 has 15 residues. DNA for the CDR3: TGTGCCAGCAGTGAAGGGGGCTTCAGCAATCAGCCCCAGCATTTT. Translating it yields CASSEGGFSNQPQHF.

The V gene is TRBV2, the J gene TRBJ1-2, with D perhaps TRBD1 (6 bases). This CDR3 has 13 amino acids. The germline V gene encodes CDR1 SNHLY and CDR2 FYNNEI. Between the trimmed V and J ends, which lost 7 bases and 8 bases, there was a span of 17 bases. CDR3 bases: TGTGCCAGCATTCTTTGGGGGCAAGAAGGCTACACCTTC. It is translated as CASILWGQEGYTF.

CDR3 residues: CSVERGTNTEAFF. Written as DNA, the CDR3 is TGCAGCGTTGAACGGGGAACGAACACTGAAGCTTTCTTT. The genes are TRBV29-1 and TRBJ1-1; no clear D. Looked up from germline, CDR1 is SQVTM and CDR2 is ANQGSEA. The CDR3 sequence is 13 residues long. V lost 2 bases and J 1 base, leaving 8 bases between the germline ends.

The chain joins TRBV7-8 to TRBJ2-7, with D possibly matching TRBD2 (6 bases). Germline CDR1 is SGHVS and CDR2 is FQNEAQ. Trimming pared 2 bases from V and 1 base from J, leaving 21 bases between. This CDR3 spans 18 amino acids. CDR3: CASSLFVAGTAGSYEQYF. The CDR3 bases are TGTGCCAGCAGCTTATTTGTTGCCGGGACCGCGGGGTCCTACGAGCAGTACTTC.

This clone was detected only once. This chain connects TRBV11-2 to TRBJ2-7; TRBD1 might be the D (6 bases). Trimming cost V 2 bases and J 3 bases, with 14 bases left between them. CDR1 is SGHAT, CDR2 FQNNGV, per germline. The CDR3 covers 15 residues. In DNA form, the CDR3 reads TGTGCCAGCAGCTTATCGGGACAAACAAACTACGAGCAGTACTTC. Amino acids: CASSLSGQTNYEQYF.

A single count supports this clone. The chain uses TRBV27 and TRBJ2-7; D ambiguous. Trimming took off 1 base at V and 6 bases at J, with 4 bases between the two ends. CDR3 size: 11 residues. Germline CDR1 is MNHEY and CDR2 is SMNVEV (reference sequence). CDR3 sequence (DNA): TGTGCCAGCAGTTTATTCGGCGAGCAGTACTTC. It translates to CASSLFGEQYF.

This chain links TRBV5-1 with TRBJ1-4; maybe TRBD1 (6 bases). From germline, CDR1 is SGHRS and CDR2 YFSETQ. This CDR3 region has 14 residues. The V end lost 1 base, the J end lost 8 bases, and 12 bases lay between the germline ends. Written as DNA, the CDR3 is TGCGCCAGCAGCTTGTCCGGACAGAGCGAAAAACTGTTTTTT. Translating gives CASSLSGQSEKLFF. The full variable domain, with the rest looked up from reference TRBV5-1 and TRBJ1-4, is KAGVTQTPRYLIKTRGQQVTLSCSPISGHRSVSWYQQTPGQGLQFLFEYFSETQRNKGNFPGRFSGRQFSNSRSEMNVSTLELGDSALYLCASSLSGQSEKLFFGSGTQLSVL.

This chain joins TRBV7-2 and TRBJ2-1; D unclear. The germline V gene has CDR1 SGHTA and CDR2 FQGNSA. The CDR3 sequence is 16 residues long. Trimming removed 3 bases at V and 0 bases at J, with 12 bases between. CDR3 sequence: CASSFSAILSYNEQFF. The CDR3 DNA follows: TGTGCCAGCAGCTTCTCTGCTATCCTCTCCTACAATGAGCAGTTCTTC.

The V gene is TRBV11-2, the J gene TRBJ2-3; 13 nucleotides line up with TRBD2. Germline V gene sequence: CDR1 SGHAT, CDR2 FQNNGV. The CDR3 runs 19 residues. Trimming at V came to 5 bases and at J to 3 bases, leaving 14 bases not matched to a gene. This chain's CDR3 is CASSKGLAGVLSRTDTQYF. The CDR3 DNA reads TGTGCCAGCAGCAAAGGACTAGCGGGAGTTCTGAGTCGGACAGATACGCAGTATTTT.

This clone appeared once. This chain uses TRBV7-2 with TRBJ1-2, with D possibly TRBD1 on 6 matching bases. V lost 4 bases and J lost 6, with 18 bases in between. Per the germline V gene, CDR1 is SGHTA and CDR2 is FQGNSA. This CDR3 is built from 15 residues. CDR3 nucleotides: TGTGCCAGCAGCTCCCGCCCTCGGGGGGCGGATGGCTACACCTTC. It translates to CASSSRPRGADGYTF. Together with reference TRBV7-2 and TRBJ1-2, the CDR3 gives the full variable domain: GAGVSQSPSNKVTEKGKDVELRCDPISGHTALYWYRQSLGQGLEFLIYFQGNSAPDKSGLPSDRFSAERTGGSVSTLTIQRTQQEDSAVYLCASSSRPRGADGYTFGSGTRLTVV.

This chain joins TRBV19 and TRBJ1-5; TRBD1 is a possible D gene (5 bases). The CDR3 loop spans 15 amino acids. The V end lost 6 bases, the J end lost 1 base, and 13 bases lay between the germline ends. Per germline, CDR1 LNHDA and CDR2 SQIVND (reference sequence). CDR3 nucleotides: TGTGCCAGTAGCAACGCAGGGATGAGCAATCAGCCCCAGCATTTT. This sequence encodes CASSNAGMSNQPQHF. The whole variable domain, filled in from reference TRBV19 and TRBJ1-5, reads DGGITQSPKYLFRKEGQNVTLSCEQNLNHDAMYWYRQDPGQGLRLIYYSQIVNDFQKGDIAEGYSVSREKKESFPLTVTSAQKNPTAFYLCASSNAGMSNQPQHFGDGTRLSIL.

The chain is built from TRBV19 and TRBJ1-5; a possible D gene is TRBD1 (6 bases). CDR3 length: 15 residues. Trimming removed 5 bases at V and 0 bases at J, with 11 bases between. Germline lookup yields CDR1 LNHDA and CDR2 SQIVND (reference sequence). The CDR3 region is CASSPRQVSNQPQHF. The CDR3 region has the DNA TGTGCCAGTAGTCCGAGACAGGTTAGCAATCAGCCCCAGCATTTT.

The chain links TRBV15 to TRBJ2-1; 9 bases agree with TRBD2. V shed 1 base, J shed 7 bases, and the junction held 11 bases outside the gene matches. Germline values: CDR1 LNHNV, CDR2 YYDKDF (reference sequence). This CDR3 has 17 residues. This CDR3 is CATSRGRSAGGSNEQFF. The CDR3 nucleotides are TGTGCCACCAGCAGAGGGAGGTCAGCGGGAGGATCAAATGAGCAGTTCTTC.

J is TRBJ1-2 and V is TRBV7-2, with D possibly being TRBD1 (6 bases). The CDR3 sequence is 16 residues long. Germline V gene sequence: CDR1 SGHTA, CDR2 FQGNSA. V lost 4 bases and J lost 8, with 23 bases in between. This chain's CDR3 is CASSSKGLGTSIGYTF. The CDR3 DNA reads TGTGCCAGCAGCTCCAAGGGCCTCGGGACAAGTATCGGCTACACCTTC.

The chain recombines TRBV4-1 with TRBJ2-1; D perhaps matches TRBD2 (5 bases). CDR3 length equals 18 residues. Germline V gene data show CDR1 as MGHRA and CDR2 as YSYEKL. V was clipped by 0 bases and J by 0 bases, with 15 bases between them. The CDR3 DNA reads TGCGCCAGCAGCCAAGACGAAGTTAGCGTAAGCTCCTACAATGAGCAGTTCTTC. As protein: CASSQDEVSVSSYNEQFF.

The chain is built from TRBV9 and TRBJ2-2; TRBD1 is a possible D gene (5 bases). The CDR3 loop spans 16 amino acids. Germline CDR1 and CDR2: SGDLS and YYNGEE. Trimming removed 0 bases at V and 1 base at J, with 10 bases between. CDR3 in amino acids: CASSVGPGKNTGELFF. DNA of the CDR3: TGTGCCAGCAGCGTAGGTCCAGGGAAGAACACCGGGGAGCTGTTTTTT. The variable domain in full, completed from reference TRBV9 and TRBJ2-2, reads DSGVTQTPKHLITATGQRVTLRCSPRSGDLSVYWYQQSLDQGLQFLIQYYNGEERAKGNILERFSAQQFPDLHSELNLSSLELGDSALYFCASSVGPGKNTGELFFGEGSRLTVL.

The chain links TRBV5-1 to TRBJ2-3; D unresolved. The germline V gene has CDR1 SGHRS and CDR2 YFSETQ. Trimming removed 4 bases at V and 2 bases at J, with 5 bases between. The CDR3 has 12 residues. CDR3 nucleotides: TGCGCCAGCAGCGCTAACACAGATACGCAGTATTTT. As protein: CASSANTDTQYF.

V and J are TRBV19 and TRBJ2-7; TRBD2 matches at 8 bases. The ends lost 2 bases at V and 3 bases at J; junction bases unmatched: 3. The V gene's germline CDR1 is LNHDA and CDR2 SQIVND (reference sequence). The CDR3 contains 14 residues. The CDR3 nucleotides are TGTGCCAGTAGTATAAACAGCGGGAGCTACGAGCAGTACTTC. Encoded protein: CASSINSGSYEQYF. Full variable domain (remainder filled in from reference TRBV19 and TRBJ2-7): DGGITQSPKYLFRKEGQNVTLSCEQNLNHDAMYWYRQDPGQGLRLIYYSQIVNDFQKGDIAEGYSVSREKKESFPLTVTSAQKNPTAFYLCASSINSGSYEQYFGPGTRLTVT.

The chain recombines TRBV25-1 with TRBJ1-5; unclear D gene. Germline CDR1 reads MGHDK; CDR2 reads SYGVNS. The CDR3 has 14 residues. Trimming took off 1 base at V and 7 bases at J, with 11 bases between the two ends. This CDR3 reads CASSEFGSGQPQHF. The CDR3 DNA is TGTGCCAGCAGTGAATTTGGGTCGGGACAGCCCCAGCATTTT.

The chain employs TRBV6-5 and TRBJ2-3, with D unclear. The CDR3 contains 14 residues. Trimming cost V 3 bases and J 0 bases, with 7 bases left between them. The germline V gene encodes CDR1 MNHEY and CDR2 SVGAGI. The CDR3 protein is CASSYTYSTDTQYF. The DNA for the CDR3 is TGTGCCAGCAGTTATACTTATAGCACAGATACGCAGTATTTT.

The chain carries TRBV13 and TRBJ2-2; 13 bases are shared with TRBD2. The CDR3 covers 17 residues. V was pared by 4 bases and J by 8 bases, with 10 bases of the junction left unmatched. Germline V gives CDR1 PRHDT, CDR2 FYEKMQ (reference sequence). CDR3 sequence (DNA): TGTGCCAGCAGCTCAGAAACCGGGACTAGCGGGACAGGGGAGCTGTTTTTT. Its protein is CASSSETGTSGTGELFF. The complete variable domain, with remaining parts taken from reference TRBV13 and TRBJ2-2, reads AAGVIQSPRHLIKEKRETATLKCYPIPRHDTVYWYQQGPGQDPQFLISFYEKMQSDKGSIPDRFSAQQFSDYHSELNMSSLELGDSALYFCASSSETGTSGTGELFFGEGSRLTVL.

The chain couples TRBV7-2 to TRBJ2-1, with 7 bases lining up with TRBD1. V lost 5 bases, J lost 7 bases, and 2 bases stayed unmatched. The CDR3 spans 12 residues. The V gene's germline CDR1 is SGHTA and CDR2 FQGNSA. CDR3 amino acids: CASSEQGNEQFF. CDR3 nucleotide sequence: TGTGCCAGCAGCGAACAGGGGAATGAGCAGTTCTTC.